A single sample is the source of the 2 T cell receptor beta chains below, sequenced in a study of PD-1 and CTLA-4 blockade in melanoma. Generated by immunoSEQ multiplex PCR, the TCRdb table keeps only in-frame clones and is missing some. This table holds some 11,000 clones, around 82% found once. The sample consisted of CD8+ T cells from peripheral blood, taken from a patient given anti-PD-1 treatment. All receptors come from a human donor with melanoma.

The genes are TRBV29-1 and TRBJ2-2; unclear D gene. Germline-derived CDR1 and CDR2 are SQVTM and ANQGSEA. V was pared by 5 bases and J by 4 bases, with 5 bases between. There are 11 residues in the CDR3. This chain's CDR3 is CSVSITGELFF. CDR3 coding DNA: TGCAGCGTTTCCATCACCGGGGAGCTGTTTTTT.

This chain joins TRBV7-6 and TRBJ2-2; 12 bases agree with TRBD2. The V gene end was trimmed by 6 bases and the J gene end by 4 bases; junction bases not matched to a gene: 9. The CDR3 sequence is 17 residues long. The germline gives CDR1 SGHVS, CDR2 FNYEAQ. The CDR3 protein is CASSPLAGGPSTGELFF. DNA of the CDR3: TGTGCCAGCAGTCCTCTAGCGGGAGGGCCGAGCACCGGGGAGCTGTTTTTT.